These T cell receptor beta chains were read from a single sample in a study of cytomegalovirus exposure and HLA in healthy donors. Libraries were prepared by immunoSEQ multiplex PCR; TCRdb keeps only in-frame clonotypes and omits some of them. In the table there are around 190,000 clones, 65% to 85% of which are singletons. The source material was PBMCs. The receptor source for this set is a woman between 18 and 29 years old in good health and CMV-seronegative. The CDR3 runs from the conserved cysteine through the conserved F or W. D genes are given only for firm matches. Where a row states a size, it is once, few, many or the class of an expanded clone; other rows omit it.

d_call j_call clone_size v_call cdr3_nt cdr3_aa
NA TRBJ2-3 NA TRBV13 TGTGCCAGCAGCCAAGTAACGACGGGGGATACGCAGTATTTT CASSQVTTGDTQYF
NA TRBJ2-1 NA TRBV2 TGTGCCAGCAGTGATCCTAGCTTTAAACACAATGAGCAGTTCTTC CASSDPSFKHNEQFF
TRBD1 TRBJ1-6 few TRBV2 TGTGCCAGCAGTGTGACAGGGGTCTCACCCCTCCACTTT CASSVTGVSPLHF
NA TRBJ1-6 NA TRBV25-1 TGTGCCAGCAGTCGGGGTTCCAATTCACCCCTCCACTTT CASSRGSNSPLHF
NA TRBJ2-4 NA TRBV19 TGTGCCAGTAGTATAGTCTCAGGAAGAAACATTCAGTACTTC CASSIVSGRNIQYF
TRBD1 TRBJ2-2 NA TRBV11-2 TGTGCCAGCAGCGCCCCGGGACAGGGGGCAGCCGGGGAGCTGTTTTTT CASSAPGQGAAGELFF
NA TRBJ2-2 NA TRBV4-3 TGCGCCAGCAGCCAATACAGGGAATACACCGGGGAGCTGTTTTTT CASSQYREYTGELFF
NA TRBJ2-6 once TRBV7-2 TGTGCCAGCAGCAGAGACAGGCCTGGGGCCAACGTCCTGACTTTC CASSRDRPGANVLTF
NA TRBJ1-3 NA TRBV9 TGTGCCAGCAGCGCACCGGTAGCCCCCTCGGTTGGAAACACCATATATTTT CASSAPVAPSVGNTIYF
NA TRBJ2-3 NA TRBV15 TGTGCCACCAGCAGACAGGATCGAAGCACAGATACGCAGTATTTT CATSRQDRSTDTQYF
NA TRBJ2-3 NA TRBV5-1 TGCGCCAGCAGCAAAGGGGGGGGAAATACGCAGTATTTT CASSKGGGNTQYF
NA TRBJ2-7 NA TRBV5-6 TGTGCCAGCAGCTTGTCAGGGGACGAGCAGTACTTC CASSLSGDEQYF
TRBD1 TRBJ1-6 NA TRBV2 TGTGCCAGCAGTACAGGGGACGGTAATTCACCCCTCCACTTT CASSTGDGNSPLHF
NA TRBJ2-3 NA TRBV27 TGTGCCAGCAGACCGCTTATGTGGACTAGCACAGATACGCAGTATTTT CASRPLMWTSTDTQYF
NA TRBJ2-5 NA TRBV5-1 TGCGCCAGCAGCTTGACGACAGAGCAAGAGACCCAGTACTTC CASSLTTEQETQYF
NA TRBJ2-7 NA TRBV10-3 TGTGCCATCAGTGGTAACAGGGGGGGGGAGCAGTACTTC CAISGNRGGEQYF
NA TRBJ2-3 NA TRBV4-2 TGTGCCAGCAGCCAGACTACCACAGATACGCAGTATTTT CASSQTTTDTQYF
TRBD1 TRBJ2-7 NA TRBV7-9 TGTGCCAGCAGCCCCGGGACAGGTGATTACGAGCAGTACTTC CASSPGTGDYEQYF
NA TRBJ2-7 NA TRBV7-8 TGTGCCAGCAGCTTGATTCGGACAGCCGAGCAGTACTTC CASSLIRTAEQYF
NA TRBJ1-5 NA TRBV4-1 TGCGCCAGCAGCCAAGAGAGGGATCGGGGTCAGCCCCAGCATTTT CASSQERDRGQPQHF
TRBD1 TRBJ1-4 few TRBV7-6 TGTGCCAGCAGCTTAGAGGACAGGCAGGGTGAAAAACTGTTTTTT CASSLEDRQGEKLFF
TRBD1 TRBJ1-1 NA TRBV6-1 TGTGCCAGCAGTGAAACAGGGCAGGGGGCATTGTTGAACACTGAAGCTTTCTTT CASSETGQGALLNTEAFF
NA TRBJ1-6 NA TRBV4-1 TGCGCCAGCAGCGAAGTGGGGGGTAATGTGAATTCACCCCTCCACTTT CASSEVGGNVNSPLHF
NA TRBJ1-5 once TRBV19 TGTGCCAGTAGTATAACGAGAACTCGGGGCAATCAGCCCCAGCATTTT CASSITRTRGNQPQHF
TRBD2 TRBJ2-7 few TRBV9 TGTGCCAGCAGCGTAGGAGGACTAGCGGCGACCTACGAGCAGTACTTC CASSVGGLAATYEQYF
TRBD2 TRBJ2-7 NA TRBV2 TGTGCCAGCAGTGAAGCGGAGACTAGCGGAGCGCTTTGGGTCGAGCAGTACTTC CASSEAETSGALWVEQYF
TRBD2 TRBJ2-5 few TRBV5-6 TGTGCCAGCAGCTTGGGTGGGACTAGCCAAGAGACCCAGTACTTC CASSLGGTSQETQYF
TRBD1 TRBJ1-5 NA TRBV28 TGTGCCAGCAGTTTCCCAGGACAGGTTAGCAATCAGCCCCAGCATTTT CASSFPGQVSNQPQHF
NA TRBJ1-1 once TRBV7-9 TGTGCCAGCAGCCCTCAGGGGCCGGGCACTGAAGCTTTCTTT CASSPQGPGTEAFF
NA TRBJ2-5 NA TRBV5-1 TGCGCCAGCAGCGAGACAGCTACGCGGGGAGAGACCCAGTACTTC CASSETATRGETQYF
NA TRBJ1-4 few TRBV5-6 TGTGCCAGCACCAGGGGTGGTGAAAAACTGTTTTTT CASTRGGEKLFF
NA TRBJ1-2 NA TRBV9 TGTGCCAGCAGCCAGGACAGTAACTATGGCTACACCTTC CASSQDSNYGYTF
TRBD1 TRBJ2-7 NA TRBV29-1 TGCAGCGTTGAAGGATCGACAGGGTTGGAATTCTACGAGCAGTACTTC CSVEGSTGLEFYEQYF
NA TRBJ1-4 once TRBV2 TGTGCCAGCACCACCTTGGGGGGGAGGAATGAAAAACTGTTTTTT CASTTLGGRNEKLFF
TRBD1 TRBJ1-6 NA TRBV14 TGTGCCAGCAGCCCCAGGGGGAATTCACCCCTCCACTTT CASSPRGNSPLHF
TRBD1 TRBJ1-1 NA TRBV5-1 TGCGCCAGCAGCTTGGGGGACAGCGCGAATGAAGCTTTCTTT CASSLGDSANEAFF
NA TRBJ1-1 NA TRBV7-2 TGTGCCAGCAGCTTAGCGGGCATTCACACTGAAGCTTTCTTT CASSLAGIHTEAFF
TRBD2 TRBJ2-1 NA TRBV6-6 TGTGCCAGCAGTTACGTCCAGCGGGAGGGAAATGAGCAGTTCTTC CASSYVQREGNEQFF
TRBD1 TRBJ1-4 once TRBV11-2 TGTGCCAGCAGCACGACAGGGCTGTATGAAAAACTGTTTTTT CASSTTGLYEKLFF
NA TRBJ2-7 NA TRBV10-3 TGTGCCATCAGTGAGTATGAGGGTCCAAACCTATCCTACGAGCAGTACTTC CAISEYEGPNLSYEQYF
TRBD2 TRBJ2-1 NA TRBV28 TGTGCCAGCAGTCGAACTAGCGGGGACTACAATGAGCAGTTCTTC CASSRTSGDYNEQFF
TRBD2 TRBJ2-5 NA TRBV7-9 TGTGCCACCCTAGCGGGAGGGCAAGAGACCCAGTACTTC CATLAGGQETQYF
NA TRBJ2-5 once TRBV27 TGTGCCAGCAGTTTGGGGTTTGCTAGCCGAGAGACCCAGTACTTC CASSLGFASRETQYF
TRBD1 TRBJ2-1 NA TRBV5-1 TGCGCCAGCAGCTTGGAAATCTCCAGGGGGACCGACAATGAGCAGTTCTTC CASSLEISRGTDNEQFF
TRBD1 TRBJ2-7 few TRBV10-1 TGCGCCAGCAGTGTCCAGGGGGCAGGGAACCCCTACGAGCAGTACTTC CASSVQGAGNPYEQYF
TRBD2 TRBJ2-1 NA TRBV6-5 TGTGCCAGCAGCTCCGGACTAGCGGGTTGGAATGAGCAGTTCTTC CASSSGLAGWNEQFF
TRBD1 TRBJ2-3 NA TRBV4-1 TGCGCCAGCAGCCAGGCTGAGGGGGCGGGTAGTACGCAGTATTTT CASSQAEGAGSTQYF
NA TRBJ2-1 once TRBV28 TGTGCCAGCGCGGGAAGGGGTTACAATGAGCAGTTCTTC CASAGRGYNEQFF
TRBD1 TRBJ1-5 NA TRBV2 TGTGCCAGCAGTGGGACAGGGGATTTTCAGCCCCAGCATTTT CASSGTGDFQPQHF
NA TRBJ2-7 many TRBV5-3 TGTGCCAGAAGCCCCAACACCTACGAGCAGTACTTC CARSPNTYEQYF
NA TRBJ2-3 once TRBV4-2 TGTGCCAGCAGCCAAGATAGTTTCAGCGAAAGCACAGATACGCAGTATTTT CASSQDSFSESTDTQYF